The rows below give T cell receptor beta chains drawn from one sample of a study of response to subunit inactivated influenza vaccine. Each CDR3 protein gets one entry after TCRdb re-called the RT-PCR reads with MiXCR. This sample has about 160,000 distinct CDR3 sequences, with under 13% found just once. The material sequenced was non-naive T cells sorted from PBMCs, taken 45 days after vaccination. The receptors come from a man aged 50-60 years who received an inactivated influenza vaccine. Each CDR3 is given with its conserved first and last residue. Fields, in order: V gene, D gene, clone size, J gene, CDR3 protein, CDR3 DNA. D genes are given only for firm matches. Size tells how often a clone was seen (once, few, many) or the class of an expanded clone, and some rows leave it out.

v_gene: TRBV5-1; d_gene: TRBD2; abundance: few; j_gene: TRBJ2-5; CDR3aa: CASSTRTSEGTQYF; CDR3nt: TGCGCCAGCAGCACCCGGACTAGCGAGGGGACCCAGTACTTC
v_gene: TRBV3-1; d_gene: NA; abundance: many; j_gene: TRBJ2-1; CDR3aa: CASSQYGRGEQFF; CDR3nt: TGTGCCAGCAGCCAATACGGTAGGGGTGAGCAGTTCTTC
v_gene: TRBV6-1; d_gene: NA; abundance: few; j_gene: TRBJ2-1; CDR3aa: CASTLFRQGTSRAEQFF; CDR3nt: TGTGCCAGCACGCTATTCAGACAGGGGACTAGCAGAGCTGAGCAGTTCTTC
v_gene: TRBV20-1; d_gene: NA; abundance: few; j_gene: TRBJ1-1; CDR3aa: CSARDTRAMNTEAFF; CDR3nt: TGCAGTGCTAGAGATACGCGCGCCATGAACACTGAAGCTTTCTTT
v_gene: TRBV12-3/TRBV12-4; d_gene: NA; abundance: NA; j_gene: TRBJ2-4; CDR3aa: CASSLAGLNIQYF; CDR3nt: TGTGCCAGCAGTCTGGCGGGACTAAACATTCAGTACTTC
v_gene: TRBV20-1; d_gene: TRBD1; abundance: many; j_gene: TRBJ2-5; CDR3aa: CSARSGTGDRETQYF; CDR3nt: TGCAGTGCTAGATCGGGGACAGGGGATAGAGAGACCCAGTACTTC
v_gene: TRBV6-1; d_gene: NA; abundance: NA; j_gene: TRBJ1-1; CDR3aa: CASTDDKGSGTEAFF; CDR3nt: TGTGCCAGCACGGACGACAAAGGGTCGGGCACTGAAGCTTTCTTT
v_gene: TRBV6-1; d_gene: TRBD2; abundance: few; j_gene: TRBJ2-2; CDR3aa: CASSVGGTNTGELFF; CDR3nt: TGTGCCAGCAGTGTCGGGGGGACTAACACCGGGGAGCTGTTTTTT
v_gene: TRBV5-6; d_gene: NA; abundance: NA; j_gene: TRBJ1-1; CDR3aa: CASSLFGSTEAFF; CDR3nt: TGTGCCAGCAGCTTGTTCGGCTCCACTGAAGCTTTCTTT
v_gene: TRBV6-2/TRBV6-3; d_gene: NA; abundance: NA; j_gene: TRBJ2-3; CDR3aa: CASSRTGVVGRTDTQYF; CDR3nt: TGTGCCAGCAGTCGAACAGGAGTTGTGGGACGCACAGATACGCAGTATTTT
v_gene: TRBV4-1; d_gene: NA; abundance: many; j_gene: TRBJ1-2; CDR3aa: CASSPSLFGGGGRSYTF; CDR3nt: TGCGCCAGCAGCCCGAGTCTTTTCGGGGGGGGCGGTAGGAGCTACACCTTC
v_gene: TRBV4-3; d_gene: TRBD1; abundance: many; j_gene: TRBJ1-5; CDR3aa: CASSQNRGLQPQHF; CDR3nt: TGCGCCAGCAGCCAAAACAGGGGCTTACAGCCCCAGCATTTT
v_gene: TRBV3-1; d_gene: NA; abundance: few; j_gene: TRBJ2-7; CDR3aa: CASSPGTTAYEQYF; CDR3nt: TGTGCCAGCAGCCCCGGGACAACCGCCTACGAGCAGTACTTC
v_gene: TRBV11-2; d_gene: NA; abundance: NA; j_gene: TRBJ2-3; CDR3aa: CASSLVVRGWDTQYF; CDR3nt: TGTGCCAGCAGCTTAGTAGTTCGGGGTTGGGATACGCAGTATTTT
v_gene: TRBV24-1; d_gene: TRBD2; abundance: NA; j_gene: TRBJ2-1; CDR3aa: CATSDFGLAGGNEQFF; CDR3nt: TGTGCCACCAGTGATTTTGGCCTAGCGGGGGGGAATGAGCAGTTCTTC
v_gene: TRBV21-1; d_gene: NA; abundance: NA; j_gene: TRBJ2-7; CDR3aa: CASSFQDRYEQYF; CDR3nt: TGTGCCAGCAGCTTCCAGGATCGCTACGAGCAGTACTTC
v_gene: TRBV6-2/TRBV6-3; d_gene: TRBD2; abundance: medium-sized; j_gene: TRBJ2-4; CDR3aa: CAILSGGASKNIQYF; CDR3nt: TGTGCCATCCTTAGCGGGGGGGCGTCCAAAAACATTCAGTACTTC
v_gene: TRBV12-3/TRBV12-4; d_gene: TRBD2; abundance: many; j_gene: TRBJ2-5; CDR3aa: CASSQTSGGAIQETQYF; CDR3nt: TGTGCCAGCAGTCAGACTAGCGGGGGGGCTATCCAAGAGACCCAGTACTTC
v_gene: TRBV12-3/TRBV12-4; d_gene: NA; abundance: few; j_gene: TRBJ2-2; CDR3aa: CASRGVAANTGELFF; CDR3nt: TGTGCCAGCAGAGGGGTAGCAGCGAACACCGGGGAGCTGTTTTTT
v_gene: TRBV7-8; d_gene: TRBD1; abundance: few; j_gene: TRBJ2-6; CDR3aa: CASSLVGTGGWSGANVLTF; CDR3nt: TGTGCCAGCAGCTTAGTTGGTACAGGGGGGTGGTCTGGGGCCAACGTCCTGACTTTC
v_gene: TRBV20-1; d_gene: NA; abundance: few; j_gene: TRBJ2-1; CDR3aa: CSARTSQRHYNEQFF; CDR3nt: TGCAGTGCTAGGACATCCCAGCGGCACTACAATGAGCAGTTCTTC
v_gene: TRBV28; d_gene: TRBD2; abundance: few; j_gene: TRBJ2-7; CDR3aa: CASSLSAGTSSYEQYF; CDR3nt: TGTGCCAGCAGTTTATCGGCCGGGACTAGCAGTTACGAGCAGTACTTC
v_gene: TRBV10-2; d_gene: NA; abundance: few; j_gene: TRBJ2-1; CDR3aa: CASSESNLGLVYNEQFF; CDR3nt: TGCGCCAGCAGTGAGTCGAATTTGGGGCTGGTTTACAATGAGCAGTTCTTC
v_gene: TRBV20-1; d_gene: NA; abundance: NA; j_gene: TRBJ2-6; CDR3aa: CSARTGNSGANVLTF; CDR3nt: TGCAGTGCTAGAACAGGGAACTCTGGGGCCAACGTCCTGACTTTC
v_gene: TRBV7-2; d_gene: NA; abundance: many; j_gene: TRBJ1-6; CDR3aa: CASSLGAVGSPLHF; CDR3nt: TGTGCCAGCAGCTTGGGCGCAGTAGGATCACCCCTCCACTTT
v_gene: TRBV28; d_gene: TRBD2; abundance: NA; j_gene: TRBJ2-7; CDR3aa: CASSLIYLGEGPYEQYF; CDR3nt: TGTGCCAGCAGTTTGATCTATTTGGGGGAGGGCCCTTACGAGCAGTACTTC
v_gene: TRBV5-1; d_gene: TRBD1; abundance: NA; j_gene: TRBJ2-7; CDR3aa: CASSLDPGTGANEQYF; CDR3nt: TGCGCCAGCAGCTTAGACCCGGGGACAGGGGCCAACGAGCAGTACTTC
v_gene: TRBV4-2; d_gene: NA; abundance: few; j_gene: TRBJ2-3; CDR3aa: CASSQDFSTDTQYF; CDR3nt: TGTGCCAGCAGCCAAGATTTTAGCACAGATACGCAGTATTTT
v_gene: TRBV3-1; d_gene: NA; abundance: few; j_gene: TRBJ2-7; CDR3aa: CASSTWTATYEQYF; CDR3nt: TGTGCCAGCAGCACCTGGACAGCTACCTACGAGCAGTACTTC
v_gene: TRBV11-2; d_gene: TRBD1; abundance: NA; j_gene: TRBJ2-3; CDR3aa: CASSSQTGGTSTDTQYF; CDR3nt: TGTGCCAGCAGCTCCCAGACAGGGGGCACTAGCACAGATACGCAGTATTTT
v_gene: TRBV7-2; d_gene: NA; abundance: many; j_gene: TRBJ1-2; CDR3aa: CASSLAGLANYGYTF; CDR3nt: TGTGCCAGCAGCTTAGCCGGACTAGCTAACTATGGCTACACCTTC
v_gene: TRBV7-6; d_gene: NA; abundance: NA; j_gene: TRBJ2-2; CDR3aa: CASSWLHNTGELFF; CDR3nt: TGTGCCAGCAGCTGGCTACATAACACCGGGGAGCTGTTTTTT
v_gene: TRBV12-3/TRBV12-4; d_gene: TRBD1; abundance: many; j_gene: TRBJ2-6; CDR3aa: CASSVDRAGANVLTF; CDR3nt: TGTGCCAGCAGTGTGGACAGGGCTGGGGCCAACGTCCTGACTTTC
v_gene: TRBV6-2/TRBV6-3; d_gene: NA; abundance: many; j_gene: TRBJ2-7; CDR3aa: CASSPSDEEQYF; CDR3nt: TGTGCCAGCAGTCCCTCCGACGAAGAGCAGTACTTC
v_gene: TRBV4-1; d_gene: NA; abundance: few; j_gene: TRBJ1-1; CDR3aa: CASSQDLKGLTTEAFF; CDR3nt: TGCGCCAGCAGCCAAGATCTTAAGGGGCTGACCACTGAAGCTTTCTTT
v_gene: TRBV21-1; d_gene: NA; abundance: many; j_gene: TRBJ1-2; CDR3aa: CASSKPTNRGRPNYGYTF; CDR3nt: TGTGCCAGCAGCAAACCTACTAACAGGGGGCGACCTAACTATGGCTACACCTTC
v_gene: TRBV5-1; d_gene: NA; abundance: few; j_gene: TRBJ1-6; CDR3aa: CASSLRLGHSNSPLHF; CDR3nt: TGCGCCAGCAGCTTGAGGTTGGGACACTCCAATTCACCCCTCCACTTT
v_gene: TRBV7-2; d_gene: NA; abundance: many; j_gene: TRBJ1-5; CDR3aa: CASSLGGAQPQHF; CDR3nt: TGTGCCAGCAGCTTAGGAGGGGCGCAGCCCCAGCATTTT
v_gene: TRBV2; d_gene: TRBD2; abundance: few; j_gene: TRBJ2-5; CDR3aa: CASSRLAGLQETQYF; CDR3nt: TGTGCCAGCAGTCGACTAGCGGGACTTCAAGAGACCCAGTACTTC
v_gene: TRBV9; d_gene: NA; abundance: NA; j_gene: TRBJ1-1; CDR3aa: CASSVNAGTNTEAFF; CDR3nt: TGTGCCAGCAGCGTAAATGCGGGGACGAACACTGAAGCTTTCTTT
v_gene: TRBV10-3; d_gene: TRBD2; abundance: NA; j_gene: TRBJ2-5; CDR3aa: CAISASGQETQYF; CDR3nt: TGTGCCATCAGCGCTAGCGGCCAAGAGACCCAGTACTTC
v_gene: TRBV28; d_gene: TRBD2; abundance: NA; j_gene: TRBJ2-5; CDR3aa: CASSESGLGKTQYF; CDR3nt: TGTGCCAGCAGTGAATCGGGACTAGGAAAGACCCAGTACTTC
v_gene: TRBV20-1; d_gene: NA; abundance: NA; j_gene: TRBJ2-4; CDR3aa: CSKPGKGAKNIQYF; CDR3nt: TGCAGTAAACCTGGGAAAGGGGCCAAAAACATTCAGTACTTC
v_gene: TRBV7-7; d_gene: TRBD2; abundance: NA; j_gene: TRBJ2-5; CDR3aa: CASSPGSGGAGFETQYF; CDR3nt: TGTGCTAGCAGCCCCGGCAGCGGGGGGGCCGGTTTCGAGACCCAGTACTTC
v_gene: TRBV11-2; d_gene: TRBD2; abundance: few; j_gene: TRBJ2-7; CDR3aa: CASSLGPLLAGGKSYEQYF; CDR3nt: TGTGCCAGCAGCTTAGGACCCTTACTAGCGGGGGGGAAATCCTACGAGCAGTACTTC
v_gene: TRBV9; d_gene: NA; abundance: few; j_gene: TRBJ2-3; CDR3aa: CASSSWDLGDTQYF; CDR3nt: TGTGCCAGCAGCTCCTGGGACTTGGGAGATACGCAGTATTTT
v_gene: TRBV12-3/TRBV12-4; d_gene: NA; abundance: many; j_gene: TRBJ2-1; CDR3aa: CASSLDGRLNEQFF; CDR3nt: TGTGCCAGCAGTTTAGACGGCCGATTAAATGAGCAGTTCTTC
v_gene: TRBV15; d_gene: NA; abundance: many; j_gene: TRBJ2-1; CDR3aa: CATRLGSSYNEQFF; CDR3nt: TGTGCCACCAGGCTAGGATCCTCCTACAATGAGCAGTTCTTC
v_gene: TRBV12-3/TRBV12-4; d_gene: NA; abundance: many; j_gene: TRBJ1-4; CDR3aa: CASSSPGRKDEKLFF; CDR3nt: TGTGCCAGCAGTTCCCCGGGACGGAAGGACGAAAAACTGTTTTTT
v_gene: TRBV7-2; d_gene: NA; abundance: many; j_gene: TRBJ2-7; CDR3aa: CASSLVSGTHEQYF; CDR3nt: TGTGCCAGCAGCTTAGTTTCAGGGACCCACGAGCAGTACTTC
v_gene: TRBV20-1; d_gene: NA; abundance: few; j_gene: TRBJ2-1; CDR3aa: CSANTGRGAVDEQFF; CDR3nt: TGCAGTGCCAACACAGGGAGAGGGGCGGTGGATGAGCAGTTCTTC
v_gene: TRBV12-3/TRBV12-4; d_gene: NA; abundance: NA; j_gene: TRBJ1-4; CDR3aa: CASRISAGAVEKLFF; CDR3nt: TGTGCCAGCAGAATCTCTGCGGGGGCGGTAGAAAAACTGTTTTTT
v_gene: TRBV7-8; d_gene: NA; abundance: NA; j_gene: TRBJ2-2; CDR3aa: CASQRTNTGELFF; CDR3nt: TGTGCCAGCCAACGAACGAACACCGGGGAGCTGTTTTTT
v_gene: TRBV5-1; d_gene: NA; abundance: many; j_gene: TRBJ2-1; CDR3aa: CASSPGGSYNEQFF; CDR3nt: TGCGCCAGCAGCCCGGGCGGGTCCTACAATGAGCAGTTCTTC
v_gene: TRBV28; d_gene: NA; abundance: NA; j_gene: TRBJ2-5; CDR3aa: CASTDRPSYF; CDR3nt: TGTGCCAGCACCGACAGGCCATCCTACTTC